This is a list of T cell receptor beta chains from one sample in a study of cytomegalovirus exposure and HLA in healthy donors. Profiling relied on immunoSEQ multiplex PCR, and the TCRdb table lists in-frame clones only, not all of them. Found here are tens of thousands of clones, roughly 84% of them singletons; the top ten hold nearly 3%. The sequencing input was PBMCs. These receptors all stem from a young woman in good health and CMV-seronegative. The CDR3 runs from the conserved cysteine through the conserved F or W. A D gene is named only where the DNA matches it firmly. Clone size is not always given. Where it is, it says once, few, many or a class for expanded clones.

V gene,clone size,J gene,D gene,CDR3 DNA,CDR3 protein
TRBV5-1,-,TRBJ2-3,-,TGCGCCAGCAGCTGGTCCAACGAGGGAGACACAGATACGCAGTATTTT,CASSWSNEGDTDTQYF
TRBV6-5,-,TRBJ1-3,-,TGTGCCAGCAGTTCAAGAGGAGGCTCTGGAAACACCATATATTTT,CASSSRGGSGNTIYF
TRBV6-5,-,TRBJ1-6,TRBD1,TGTGCCAGCAGTTTCCACTCCGGGACAGGGGGATCACCCCTCCACTTT,CASSFHSGTGGSPLHF
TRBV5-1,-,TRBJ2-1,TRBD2,TGCGCCAGCAGCTTAGCCCCCGGGACTAGCGGGAGCGGCCAGCAGTTCTTC,CASSLAPGTSGSGQQFF
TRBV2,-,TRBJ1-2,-,TGTGCCAGCAGTCTCCAGGGTTTGGCGAACTATGGCTACACCTTC,CASSLQGLANYGYTF
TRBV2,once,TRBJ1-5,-,TGTGCCAGCAGTTCCGGGCCGGGGGGCAATCAGCCCCAGCATTTT,CASSSGPGGNQPQHF
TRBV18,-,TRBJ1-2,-,TGTGCCAGCTCACCGGTGACAGGCCCCACCGACTTTAACTATGGCTACACCTTC,CASSPVTGPTDFNYGYTF
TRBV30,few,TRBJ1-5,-,TGTGCCTGGAGTGTACTAGGTACCGATCAGCCCCAGCATTTT,CAWSVLGTDQPQHF
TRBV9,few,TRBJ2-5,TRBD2,TGTGCCAGCAGCTTTAGCGGGGAAAAAGAGACCCAGTACTTC,CASSFSGEKETQYF
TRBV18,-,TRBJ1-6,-,TGTGCCAGCTCACCTTCGGGGAATTCACCCCTCCACTTT,CASSPSGNSPLHF
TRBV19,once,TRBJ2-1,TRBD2,TGTGCCAGTAGCGGGGTCGCGGGAGTAATCTACAATGAGCAGTTCTTC,CASSGVAGVIYNEQFF
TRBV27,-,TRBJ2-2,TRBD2,TGTGCCAGCAGGACTAGCGGGGGGGCGAACACCGGGGAGCTGTTTTTT,CASRTSGGANTGELFF
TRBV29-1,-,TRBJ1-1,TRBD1,TGCAGCGCTGATGCCGGGACAGGGAACACTGAAGCTTTCTTT,CSADAGTGNTEAFF
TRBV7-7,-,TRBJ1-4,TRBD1,TGTGCCAGCAGCCAGGACAGGGGAGTCGGAAAACTGTTTTTT,CASSQDRGVGKLFF
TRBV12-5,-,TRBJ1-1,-,TGTGCTAGTGGTTTGGGTCCGGCTGAAGCTTTCTTT,CASGLGPAEAFF
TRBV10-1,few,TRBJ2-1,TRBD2,TGCGCCAGCAGTGAGTCGGAAAGCGGGGGGCTAGATGAGCAGTTCTTC,CASSESESGGLDEQFF
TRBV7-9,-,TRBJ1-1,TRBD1,TGTGCCAGCAGCCCCACCGGGACAGGGGGTGAAGCTTTCTTT,CASSPTGTGGEAFF
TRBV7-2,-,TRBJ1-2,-,TGTGCCAGCAGCTCCGGGGAGGACTATGGCTACACCTTC,CASSSGEDYGYTF
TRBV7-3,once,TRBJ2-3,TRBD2,TGTGCCAGCAGCTGGGGGACTAGTACGACAGATACGCAGTATTTT,CASSWGTSTTDTQYF
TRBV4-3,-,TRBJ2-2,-,TGCGCCAGCAGCCAGATTGGCGGGTGGCCCAGGGAGCTGTTTTTT,CASSQIGGWPRELFF
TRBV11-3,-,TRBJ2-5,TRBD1,TGTGCCAGCAGCTCACAGGACAGGGATTTTTCAGAGACCCAGTACTTC,CASSSQDRDFSETQYF
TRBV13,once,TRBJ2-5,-,TGTGCCAGCAGCTTAGTTCCGGGTCTCGGCGAGACCCAGTACTTC,CASSLVPGLGETQYF
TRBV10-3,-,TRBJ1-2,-,TGTGCCATCAGTGAAGGTTATGGGGAGGTGGTTGGCTACACCTTC,CAISEGYGEVVGYTF